This note documents a single TCR beta chain sequence. Its specific antigen is unknown. Qualities for individual bases were not recorded, and no much larger clone is one base off. The cohort was made up of approximately 700 healthy bone marrow donors. All cohort members were sampled while nominally healthy, although unrecorded immune exposures were likely present. The donor tested CMV seropositive, placing the donor among the 289 seropositive members of the cohort. A peripheral blood sample was collected from each donor, and TCR beta sequencing was performed on peripheral blood mononuclear cells. Genomic DNA was extracted from the blood cell samples with the Qiagen DNeasy Blood Extraction Kit. The source of the sample is a study of cytomegalovirus exposure and HLA in healthy donors (TCRdb year 2017). Regarding the complete study: In an earlier analysis of approximately 640 of the donors, around 300 Gb of sequence data and 90 million to 120 million unique TCR beta sequences from 150 million to 200 million T cells were reported. Roughly 300 gigabases of sequencing data and some 85 million unique TCR sequences were included in an early release covering about 600 HLA-typed donors. Among the approximately 400 genotyped donors, approximately 82% belonged to the genetic ancestry cluster associated with self-reported Caucasian donors. The aim of the study was to test whether cataloging public T cell receptors could identify signatures of past pathogen exposure. Using immunosequencing, the study profiled T cell repertoires from 640 or so subjects and related those repertoires to cytomegalovirus serostatus. Besides the first cohort of approximately 710 subjects, a separate validation cohort made up of 90 to 150 different subjects was used. The study combined high-throughput TCR immunosequencing, statistical association of individual TCRs with disease status, and machine learning to predict cytomegalovirus infection status. To study patterns of TCR occurrence, a later analysis re-analyzed previously published TCR beta repertoires from around 660 donors and added high-resolution HLA genotyping. In the later analysis, no new phenotypic data were used to find candidate immune exposures; instead, reliance was placed on TCR beta sequences and their occurrence across donors. To decide whether each TCR beta V gene segment behaved as functional or pseudogenic, an earlier analysis of several hundred of the donors relied on high-throughput TCR beta sequencing. Donor age, sex, ethnicity and CMV serostatus were compiled together with the repertoire data. Genome-wide SNP genotypes for about 65% of the 666 donors were used in a later genetic analysis, which treated that subset as a discovery cohort. All discovery cohort repertoires had been generated using a single sequencing platform. HLA typing included class I and class II loci at four-digit resolution. The number of typed donors differed by locus: roughly 629-630 for A, B, C, DRB1 and DQB1; 500 to 550 for DQA1; about 600 for DPA1; and 450 to 480 for DPB1. Several DR-DQ haplotypes were treated as single units for association and clustering because of strong linkage in the cohort. Among about 390 genotyped donors of the cohort, an average of approximately 230,000 unique TCR beta nucleotide sequences were sequenced per donor, approximately 20% of them non-productive.

The library was made by the immunoSEQ multiplex PCR assay. For the multiplex PCR, a mixture combining 60 forward primers for TCR Vbeta segments and 13 reverse primers for TCR Jbeta segments was used. Amplification of the CDR3 region of rearranged TCR beta genes was performed with a multiplex PCR assay on genomic DNA. The Illumina HiSeq System was used to sequence the amplified TCR beta libraries as 87-base-pair reads. The authors' pipeline ran thus. In a later analysis, some 80 million unique TCR beta chains were counted across the 500 to 700 repertoires, and around 10 million of these chains were shared by at least two donors. Raw reads were error-corrected and collapsed into unique sequences by a nearest-neighbor algorithm in which closely related sequences were merged to remove PCR and sequencing errors. To assign V, D and J gene segments, CDR3 sequences were aligned to IMGT reference sequences. For a sequence to be retained, a match of at least six nucleotides was required to both a V gene segment and a J gene segment. A rearrangement counted as productive if the CDR3 had no stop codons and remained in frame with V and J, and every other rearrangement counted as non-productive. CDR3 was defined according to IMGT convention as the region running from the second conserved V-encoded cysteine to the conserved J-encoded phenylalanine. In an earlier analysis of just under 600 of the donors, sequences lacking an unambiguous match to a single V gene segment were excluded. In an earlier analysis of 500 to 750 of the donors, V segments were called functional above 56.7% productive rearrangements and were called segregating when the between-donor standard deviation exceeded 5%. A statistical classification framework was built to diagnose cytomegalovirus status from the catalog of TCR beta chain sequences. In a later analysis, TCR nucleotide sequences were compared against IMGT/GENE-DB human TR gene sequences so that V and J genes could be assigned. The TCRdist pipeline was used in a later analysis to assign CDR3 sequences and most-parsimonious VDJ recombination scenarios. A later analysis defined each TCR beta chain by its CDR3 amino acid sequence plus V-gene family, and excluded reads lacking a unique V-gene family. To address suspected cross-contamination and a sequencing artifact, a later analysis removed a few hundred highly shared, low-generation-probability nucleotide sequences. In a later analysis, a clonal expansion index was calculated for each public chain from normalized within-repertoire ranks of inferred template counts. In a later analysis, generation probabilities were computed with a VDJ recombination model fitted to out-of-frame rearrangements, and the resulting probabilities were checked against IGoR. In a later analysis, hypergeometric tests were used to score TCR-TCR, TCR-HLA and TCR-CMV co-occurrence, with a repertoire-size bias correction applied to TCR pairs. To estimate false discovery rates, a later analysis permuted the HLA or CMV assignments 20 times. In a later analysis, co-occurring TCRs were grouped with DBSCAN, and TCRdist sequence similarity was added when clustering was performed within HLA-allele-positive subsets. Repertoires with fewer than 30,000 or more than 120,000 public chains, plus five repertoires with anomalous nucleotide sharing, were excluded from co-occurrence clustering. The clones in this table, taken by TCRdb from immuneACCESS, are in-frame only. Not every clone is retained; where verified, under half of the shortfall comes from an unresolved V gene, and the cause of the rest is unknown. That table is the source of V, J and clone size, and D and trimming were worked out from the DNA. The sample includes 130,000 or so clones, with about three quarters observed a single time. Of the sample, around 6.6% is held by the ten largest clones.

Overall study results and their limits: In an earlier analysis of more than 450 of the donors, most TCR beta V segments were observed in productive rearrangements about 90% or about 30% of the time, broadly matching IMGT annotations. The only immune exposure information available for the cohort was CMV serostatus. A later analysis found that most CMV-associated TCR beta chains appeared HLA-restricted, with HLA associations seemingly driven largely by CMV exposure. Presence/absence analyses assumed roughly uniform sequencing depth across donors, an assumption that may not hold. Because counts were too low, about 18 rarely observed V segments, including chromosome 9 orphons, were excluded from the earlier analysis of about 500 of the donors. A further reported finding was that TCR beta sequences accurately predicted the HLA-A and HLA-B alleles for most subjects in the first cohort. The authors suggested that the approach could potentially be extended to other disease states and immunological phenotypes. The sequencing pipeline was judged likely to have produced a cluster of highly shared sequence variants as a technical artifact. Linkage disequilibrium might explain the correlated functional status among segregating V segments, but an unknown experimental factor could not be ruled out. The study gave a list of more than 150 TCR beta chains associated with cytomegalovirus. Assigning TCR associations to individual alleles was difficult when HLA alleles, especially DR and DQ, strongly co-occurred. A later analysis reported that several top co-occurrence clusters appeared linked to parvovirus B19, influenza, CMV and Epstein-Barr virus. Cytomegalovirus status was reported to be diagnosed by the classifier with high specificity and sensitivity in both the original and validation cohorts. Specific HLA alleles were associated with 15,000 to 20,000 TCR beta sequences at a false discovery rate of 0.05 in a later analysis. A later analysis found that TCR association rates varied across HLA loci, with DRB1 alleles showing the most associated TCRs and HLA-C alleles the fewest. Most TCR sequences were observed very rarely across donors, whereas some public TCRs were present in many individuals. The cohort was sequenced for TCR beta chains only, and without alpha or paired-chain data the features that could be detected were limited. Some IMGT-functional V segments, including TRBV6-2 and TRBV6-3, could not be told apart with the 87-base-pair reads, so those segments were excluded. Three of the identified cytomegalovirus-associated TCR beta chains were confirmed in vitro to be specific for cytomegalovirus antigens. V-gene and J-gene trimming of TCR beta chains was associated with a missense DCLRE1C variant in a later genetic analysis, and the association was replicated in an independent cohort. Because some donors lacked HLA typing at each locus, the association tests relied only on the typed subset. According to a later genetic analysis, donors in an Asian-associated ancestry cluster had fewer N-insertions in productive TCRs than the roughly 670-donor mean. Compared with equally common non-associated chains, HLA-associated TCR beta chains in a later analysis were more clonally expanded and had lower generation probabilities.

The germline ends are 13 bases apart after V is trimmed by 5 bases and J by 0 bases. As encoded in the germline V gene (reference sequence), CDR1 is MNHEY while CDR2 is SMNVEV. The CDR3 has 15 amino acids, counting the end cysteine and phenylalanine. CDR3 DNA only is kept here, 45 bases in frame from base 1. Recombination joined TRBV27 with TRBJ1-1, with no D gene named confidently. Sequenced material: PBMCs. The clonotype was recovered from a man aged 40-49 years in good health and CMV-seropositive. The CDR3 loop reads CASSPAGLMNTEAFF. The sequenced DNA is TGTGCCAGCAGTCCGGCAGGCCTCATGAACACTGAAGCTTTCTTT.